This T cell receptor (beta chain) is from a study of cytomegalovirus exposure and HLA in healthy donors. Worth noting for this clone: What it binds is unknown.

Regarding the study as a whole: A later analysis revealed that TCR association rates differed between HLA loci, peaking at DRB1 and bottoming out at HLA-C. Accurate HLA-A and HLA-B prediction from TCR beta sequences was reported for most subjects. TCR sequences were mostly rare, though some public TCRs occurred in many donors.

PCR was performed using 60 Vbeta and 13 Jbeta primers. Profiled with immunoSEQ multiplex PCR; TCRdb holds only in-frame clones, not every one. The table lists over 150,000 clones, approximately 75% of them singletons. Per the germline V gene, CDR1 is LNHDA and CDR2 is SQIVND (reference sequence). The junction had 5 bases not matched to a gene; V was cut back by 9 bases and J by 1 base. This CDR3 region has 13 residues. Sample: PBMCs. The chain uses TRBV19 and TRBJ2-5, with 7 bases identical to TRBD1. This sequence originates from a man aged 30 to 45 in good health and CMV-seropositive. CDR3 coding DNA: TGTGCCAGCAACAGGGGAATCCAAGAGACCCAGTACTTC. Its protein is CASNRGIQETQYF.